This paragraph covers one T cell receptor beta chain sequence. Its target is unknown. This record belongs to a study of cytomegalovirus exposure and HLA in healthy donors. Findings of the study overall: Later analysis reportedly placed an Asian-associated ancestry cluster below the roughly 630-donor mean in N-insertions.

CDR3 length: 19 residues. The V gene end was trimmed by 6 bases and the J gene end by 0 bases; junction bases not matched to a gene: 14. Germline V gene lookup returns CDR1 MNHEY and CDR2 SMNVEV (reference sequence). The PCR made use of 60 Vbeta and 13 Jbeta primers. Measured with immunoSEQ multiplex PCR; TCRdb has only the in-frame clones, and not every one. Of about 120,000 clones in the sample, under 80% were seen once. This chain connects TRBV27 to TRBJ1-6, with 7 bases that match TRBD1. The sequenced sample consisted of PBMCs. This TCR was sampled from a man between 35 and 55 years old in good health and CMV-seropositive. CDR3 in amino acids: CASRTDGTVVISYNSPLHF. For the CDR3, the DNA is TGTGCCAGCAGAACGGATGGGACAGTCGTTATCTCCTATAATTCACCCCTCCACTTT.